This T cell receptor beta chain was sequenced for a study of Graves' ophthalmopathy and Graves' hyperthyroidism. There are a few counts of this clonotype. PBMCs came from 7.5 to 10 ml of fresh peripheral blood. The authors amplified TCR beta CDR3 regions, and they did so from RNA transcripts for repertoire sequencing. An initial RT-PCR round employing HTBI primers preceded a second-round multiplex PCR. TCRdb analysed the multiplex PCR reads with MiXCR anew, one entry per CDR3 protein. The sample shows about 740,000 distinct CDR3 sequences, around 40% of them seen only once. V gave up 1 base and J gave up 2 bases; unmatched junction bases: 11. The CDR3 contains 19 residues. CDR1 is DFQATT, CDR2 SNEGSKA, per germline (reference sequence).

The chain carries TRBV20-1 and TRBJ2-2; 12 nucleotides agree with TRBD2. Sequenced: peripheral blood. This TCR came from an adult man with Graves' ophthalmopathy. For the CDR3, the DNA is TGCAGTGCTAGAGGATCACTAGCGGGGGGCCCTTTTAACACCGGGGAGCTGTTTTTT. Translation gives CSARGSLAGGPFNTGELFF.